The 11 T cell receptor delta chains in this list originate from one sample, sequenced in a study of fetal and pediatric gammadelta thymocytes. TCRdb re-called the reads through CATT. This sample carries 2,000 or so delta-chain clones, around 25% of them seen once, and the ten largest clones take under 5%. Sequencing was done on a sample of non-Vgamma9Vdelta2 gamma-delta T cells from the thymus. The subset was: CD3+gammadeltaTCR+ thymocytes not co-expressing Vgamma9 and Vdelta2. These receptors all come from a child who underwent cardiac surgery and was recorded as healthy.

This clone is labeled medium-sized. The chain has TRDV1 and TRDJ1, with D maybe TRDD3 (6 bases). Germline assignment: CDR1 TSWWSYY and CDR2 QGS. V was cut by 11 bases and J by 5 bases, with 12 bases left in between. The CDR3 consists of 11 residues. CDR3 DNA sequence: TGTGCTAGGGGGGAAAGAGATAAACTCATCTTT. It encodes CARGERDKLIF.

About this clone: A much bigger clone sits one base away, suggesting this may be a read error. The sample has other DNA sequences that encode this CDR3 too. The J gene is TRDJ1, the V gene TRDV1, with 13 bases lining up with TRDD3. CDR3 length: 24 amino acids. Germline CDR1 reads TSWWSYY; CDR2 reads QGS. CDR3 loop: CALGGSFLTRYWGIRSPYTDKLIF. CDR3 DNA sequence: TGTGCTCTTGGGGGATCCTTCCTTACCAGGTACTGGGGGATACGCAGCCCCTACACAGATAAACTCATCTTT.

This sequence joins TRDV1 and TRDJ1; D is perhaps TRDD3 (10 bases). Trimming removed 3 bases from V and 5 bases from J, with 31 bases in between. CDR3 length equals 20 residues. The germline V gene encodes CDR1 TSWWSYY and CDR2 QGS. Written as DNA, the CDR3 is TGTGCTCTTGGGGACGCCATCTCCTTCCTACTGGGGGATCGCATGGATAAACTCATCTTT. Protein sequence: CALGDAISFLLGDRMDKLIF.

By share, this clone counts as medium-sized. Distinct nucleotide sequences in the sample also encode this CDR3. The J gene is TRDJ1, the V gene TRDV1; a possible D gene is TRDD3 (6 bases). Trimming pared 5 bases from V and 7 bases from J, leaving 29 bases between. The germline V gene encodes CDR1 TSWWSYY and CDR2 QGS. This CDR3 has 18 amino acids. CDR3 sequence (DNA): TGTGCTCTTGGGAAGCCACATCTAAACTGGGCCGTAGTAGGTAAACTCATCTTT. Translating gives CALGKPHLNWAVVGKLIF.

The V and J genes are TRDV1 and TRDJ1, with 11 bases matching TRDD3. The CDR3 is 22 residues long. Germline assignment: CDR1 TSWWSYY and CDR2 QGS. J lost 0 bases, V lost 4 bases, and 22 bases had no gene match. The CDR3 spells CALGGIYEGGLGDIRYTDKLIF. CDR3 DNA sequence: TGTGCTCTTGGGGGGATATACGAGGGTGGACTGGGGGATATCCGGTACACCGATAAACTCATCTTT.

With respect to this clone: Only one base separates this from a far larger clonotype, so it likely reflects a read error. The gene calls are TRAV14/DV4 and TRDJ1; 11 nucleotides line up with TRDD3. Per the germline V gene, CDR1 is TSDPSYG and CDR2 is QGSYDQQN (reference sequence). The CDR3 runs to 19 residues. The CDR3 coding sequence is TGTGCTCTGAGTGAGGCCCCGATTGGGGGATACGCGAACACCGATAAACTCATCTTT. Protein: CALSEAPIGGYANTDKLIF.

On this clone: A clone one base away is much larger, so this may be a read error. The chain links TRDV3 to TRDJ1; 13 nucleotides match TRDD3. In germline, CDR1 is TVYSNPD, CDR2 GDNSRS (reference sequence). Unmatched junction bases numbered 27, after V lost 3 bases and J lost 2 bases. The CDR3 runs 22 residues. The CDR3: CAFHRVPTHYWGIREATDKLIF. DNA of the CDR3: TGTGCCTTCCACCGGGTTCCTACCCATTACTGGGGGATACGCGAGGCAACCGATAAACTCATCTTT.

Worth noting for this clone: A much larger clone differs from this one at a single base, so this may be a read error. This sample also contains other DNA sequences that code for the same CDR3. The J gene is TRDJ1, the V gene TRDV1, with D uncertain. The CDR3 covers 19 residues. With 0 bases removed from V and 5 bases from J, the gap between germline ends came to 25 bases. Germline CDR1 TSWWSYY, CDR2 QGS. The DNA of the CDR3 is TGTGCTCTTGGGGAACTAGTAAACGTCCTCCCAGGGGTCCCTGATAAACTCATCTTT. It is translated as CALGELVNVLPGVPDKLIF.

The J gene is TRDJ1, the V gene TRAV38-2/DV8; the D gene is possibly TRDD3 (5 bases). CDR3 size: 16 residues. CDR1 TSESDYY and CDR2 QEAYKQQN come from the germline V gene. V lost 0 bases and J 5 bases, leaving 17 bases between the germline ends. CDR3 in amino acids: CAYRSAPGYHQDKLIF. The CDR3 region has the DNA TGTGCTTATAGGAGCGCGCCTGGGTATCATCAGGATAAACTCATCTTT.

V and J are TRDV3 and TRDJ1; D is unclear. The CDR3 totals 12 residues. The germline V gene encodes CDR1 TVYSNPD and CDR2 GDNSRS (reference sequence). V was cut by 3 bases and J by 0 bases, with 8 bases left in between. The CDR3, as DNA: TGTGCCTTCACAGAGTACACCGATAAACTCATCTTT. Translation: CAFTEYTDKLIF.

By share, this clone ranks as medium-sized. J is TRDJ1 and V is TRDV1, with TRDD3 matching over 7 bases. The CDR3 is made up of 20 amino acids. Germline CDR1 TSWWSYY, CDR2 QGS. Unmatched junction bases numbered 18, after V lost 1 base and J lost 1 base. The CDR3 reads CALGERRTGLTGAPTDKLIF. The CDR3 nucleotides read TGTGCTCTTGGGGAACGAAGGACTGGCCTGACTGGGGCCCCCACCGATAAACTCATCTTT.